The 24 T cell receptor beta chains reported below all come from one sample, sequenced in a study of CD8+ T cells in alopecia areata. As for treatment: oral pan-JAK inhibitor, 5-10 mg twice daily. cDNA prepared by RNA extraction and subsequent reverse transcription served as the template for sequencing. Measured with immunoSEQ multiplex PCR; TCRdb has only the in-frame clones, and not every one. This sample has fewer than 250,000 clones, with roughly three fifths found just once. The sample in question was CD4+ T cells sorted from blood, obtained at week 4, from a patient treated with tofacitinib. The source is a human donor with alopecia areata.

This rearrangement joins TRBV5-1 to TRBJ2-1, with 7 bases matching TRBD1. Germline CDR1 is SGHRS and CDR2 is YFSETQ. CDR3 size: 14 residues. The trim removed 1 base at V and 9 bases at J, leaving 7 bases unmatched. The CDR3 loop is CASSLRLSGGEQFF. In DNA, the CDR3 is TGCGCCAGCAGCTTGAGGCTCTCAGGGGGTGAGCAGTTCTTC.

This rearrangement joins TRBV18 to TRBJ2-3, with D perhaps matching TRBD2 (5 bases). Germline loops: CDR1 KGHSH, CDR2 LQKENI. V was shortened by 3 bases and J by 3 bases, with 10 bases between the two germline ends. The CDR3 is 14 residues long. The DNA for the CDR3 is TGTGCCAGCTCACCGGCACTAGTGACAGATACGCAGTATTTT. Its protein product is CASSPALVTDTQYF.

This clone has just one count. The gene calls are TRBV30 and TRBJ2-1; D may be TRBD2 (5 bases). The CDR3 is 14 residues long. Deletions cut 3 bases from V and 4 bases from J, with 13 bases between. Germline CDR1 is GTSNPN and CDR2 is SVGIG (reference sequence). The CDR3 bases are TGTGCCTGGAGCGTACTCTCGGGGTACAATGAGCAGTTCTTC. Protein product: CAWSVLSGYNEQFF.

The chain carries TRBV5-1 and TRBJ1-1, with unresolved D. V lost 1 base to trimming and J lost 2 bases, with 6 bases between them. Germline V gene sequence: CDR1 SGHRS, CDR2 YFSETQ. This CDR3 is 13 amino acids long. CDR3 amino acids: CASSLTFNTEAFF. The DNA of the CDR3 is TGCGCCAGCAGCTTGACTTTTAACACTGAAGCTTTCTTT.

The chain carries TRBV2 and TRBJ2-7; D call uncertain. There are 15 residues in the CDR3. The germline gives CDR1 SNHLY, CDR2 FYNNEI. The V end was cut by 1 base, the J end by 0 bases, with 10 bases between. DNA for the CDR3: TGTGCCAGCAGTGAAGACCTTCAAAGCTCCTACGAGCAGTACTTC. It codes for CASSEDLQSSYEQYF.

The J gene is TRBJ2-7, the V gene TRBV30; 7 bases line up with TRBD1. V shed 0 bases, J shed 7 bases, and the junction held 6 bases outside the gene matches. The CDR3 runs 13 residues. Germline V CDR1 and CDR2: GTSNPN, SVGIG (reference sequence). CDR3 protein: CAWSVQGGREQYF. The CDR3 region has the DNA TGTGCCTGGAGTGTACAAGGGGGCCGAGAGCAGTACTTC.

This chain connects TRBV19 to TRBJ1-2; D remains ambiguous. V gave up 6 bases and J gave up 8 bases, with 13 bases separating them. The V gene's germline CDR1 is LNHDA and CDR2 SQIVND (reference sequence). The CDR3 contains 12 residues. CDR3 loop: CASSSIRRGYTF. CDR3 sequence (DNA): TGTGCCAGTAGCTCTATCCGGAGAGGCTACACCTTC.

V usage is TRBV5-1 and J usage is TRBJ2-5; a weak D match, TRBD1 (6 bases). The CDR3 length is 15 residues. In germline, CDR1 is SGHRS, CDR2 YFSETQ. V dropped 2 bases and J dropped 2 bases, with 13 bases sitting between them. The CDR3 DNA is TGCGCCAGCAGCTTAATGACAGGCTCACAAGAGACCCAGTACTTC. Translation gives CASSLMTGSQETQYF.

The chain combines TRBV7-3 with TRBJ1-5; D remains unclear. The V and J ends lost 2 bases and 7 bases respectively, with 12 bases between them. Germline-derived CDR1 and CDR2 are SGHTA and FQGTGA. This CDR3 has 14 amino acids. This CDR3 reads CASSLWGKGQPQHF. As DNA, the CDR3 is TGTGCCAGCAGCTTATGGGGTAAGGGACAGCCCCAGCATTTT. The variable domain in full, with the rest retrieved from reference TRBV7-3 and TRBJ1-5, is GAGVSQTPSNKVTEKGKYVELRCDPISGHTALYWYRQSLGQGPEFLIYFQGTGAADDSGLPNDRFFAVRPEGSVSTLKIQRTERGDSAVYLCASSLWGKGQPQHFGDGTRLSIL.

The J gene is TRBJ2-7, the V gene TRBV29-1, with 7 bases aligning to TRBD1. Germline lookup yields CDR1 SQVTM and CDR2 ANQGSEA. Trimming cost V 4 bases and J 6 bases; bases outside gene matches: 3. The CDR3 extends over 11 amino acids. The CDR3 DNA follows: TGCAGCGTTGTCACAGGGGTCGAGCAGTACTTC. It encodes CSVVTGVEQYF.

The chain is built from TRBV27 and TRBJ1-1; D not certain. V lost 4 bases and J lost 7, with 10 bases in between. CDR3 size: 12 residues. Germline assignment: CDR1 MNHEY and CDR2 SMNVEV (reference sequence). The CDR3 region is CASSYGRNEAFF. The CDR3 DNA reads TGTGCCAGCAGTTACGGACGGAATGAAGCTTTCTTT.

This CDR3 reads CASSLGAAKETQYF. CDR3 DNA sequence: TGCGCCAGCAGCCTCGGAGCGGCGAAAGAGACCCAGTACTTC. The V call is TRBV5-1, the J call TRBJ2-5; the D gene is possibly TRBD2 (5 bases). Germline-derived CDR1 and CDR2 are SGHRS and YFSETQ. V was trimmed by 4 bases and J by 3 bases, leaving 13 bases between them. CDR3 length: 14 amino acids.

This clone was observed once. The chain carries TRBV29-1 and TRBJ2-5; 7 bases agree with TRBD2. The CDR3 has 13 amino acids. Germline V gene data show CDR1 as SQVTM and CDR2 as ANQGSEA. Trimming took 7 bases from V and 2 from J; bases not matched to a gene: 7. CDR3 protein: CSAKSGAQETQYF. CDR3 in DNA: TGCAGCGCAAAGAGCGGGGCACAAGAGACCCAGTACTTC. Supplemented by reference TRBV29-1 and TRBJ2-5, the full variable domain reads SAVISQKPSRDICQRGTSLTIQCQVDSQVTMMFWYRQQPGQSLTLIATANQGSEATYESGFVIDKFPISRPNLTFSTLTVSNMSPEDSSIYLCSAKSGAQETQYFGPGTRLLVL.

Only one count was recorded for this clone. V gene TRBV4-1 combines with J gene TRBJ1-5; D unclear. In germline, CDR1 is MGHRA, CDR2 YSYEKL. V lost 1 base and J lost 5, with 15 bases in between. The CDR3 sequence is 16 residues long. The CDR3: CASSQGSPRLDQPQHF. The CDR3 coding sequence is TGCGCCAGCAGCCAAGGTTCCCCCCGACTTGATCAGCCCCAGCATTTT.

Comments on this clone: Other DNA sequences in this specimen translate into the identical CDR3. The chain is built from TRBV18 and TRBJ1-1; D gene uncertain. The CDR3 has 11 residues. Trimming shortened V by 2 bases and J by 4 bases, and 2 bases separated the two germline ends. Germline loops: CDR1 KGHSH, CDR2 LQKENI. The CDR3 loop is CASSPGTEAFF. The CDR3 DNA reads TGTGCCAGCTCACCAGGCACTGAAGCTTTCTTT. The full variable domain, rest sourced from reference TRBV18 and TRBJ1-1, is NAGVMQNPRHLVRRRGQEARLRCSPMKGHSHVYWYRQLPEEGLKFMVYLQKENIIDESGMPKERFSAEFPKEGPSILRIQQVVRGDSAAYFCASSPGTEAFFGQGTRLTVV.

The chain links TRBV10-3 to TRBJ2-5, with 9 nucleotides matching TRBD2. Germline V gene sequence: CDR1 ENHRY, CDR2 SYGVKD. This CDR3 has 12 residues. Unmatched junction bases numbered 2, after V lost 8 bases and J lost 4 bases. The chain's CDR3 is CAIAGGPETQYF. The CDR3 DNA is TGTGCCATCGCGGGAGGGCCAGAGACCCAGTACTTC.

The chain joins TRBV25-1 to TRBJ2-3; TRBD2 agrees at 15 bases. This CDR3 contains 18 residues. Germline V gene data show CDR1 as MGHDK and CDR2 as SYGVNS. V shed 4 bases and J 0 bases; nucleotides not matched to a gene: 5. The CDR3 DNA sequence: TGTGCCAGCAGTGGAGGGACTAGCGGGAGGAGGAGCACAGATACGCAGTATTTT. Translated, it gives CASSGGTSGRRSTDTQYF.

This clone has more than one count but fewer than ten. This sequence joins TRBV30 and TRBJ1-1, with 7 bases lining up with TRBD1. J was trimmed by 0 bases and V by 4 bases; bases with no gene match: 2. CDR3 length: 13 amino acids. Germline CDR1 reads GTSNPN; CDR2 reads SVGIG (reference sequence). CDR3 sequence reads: CAWTGGMNTEAFF. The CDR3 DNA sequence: TGTGCCTGGACAGGGGGTATGAACACTGAAGCTTTCTTT.

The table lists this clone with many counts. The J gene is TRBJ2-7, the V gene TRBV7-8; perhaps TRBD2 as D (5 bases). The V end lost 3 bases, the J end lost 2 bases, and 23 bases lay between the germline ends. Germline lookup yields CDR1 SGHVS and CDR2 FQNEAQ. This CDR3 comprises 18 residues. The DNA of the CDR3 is TGTGCCAGCAGCTTCAAAACCCTCGGGGTACGGCGGGCCTACGAGCAGTACTTC. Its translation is CASSFKTLGVRRAYEQYF.

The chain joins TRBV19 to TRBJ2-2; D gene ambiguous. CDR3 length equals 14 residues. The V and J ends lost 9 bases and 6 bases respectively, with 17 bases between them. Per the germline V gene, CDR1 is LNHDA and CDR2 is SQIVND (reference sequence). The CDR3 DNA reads TGTGCCAGCGCAGAAAAACTATTTGCCGGGGAGCTGTTTTTT. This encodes CASAEKLFAGELFF.

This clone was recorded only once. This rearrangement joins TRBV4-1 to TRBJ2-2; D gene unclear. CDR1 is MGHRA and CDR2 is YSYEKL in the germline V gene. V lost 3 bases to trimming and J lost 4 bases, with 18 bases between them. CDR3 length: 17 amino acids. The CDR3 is CASSHLPTGEATGELFF. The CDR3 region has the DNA TGCGCCAGCAGCCATCTCCCGACCGGAGAGGCCACCGGGGAGCTGTTTTTT.

The CDR3 here is CASATRPHQPQHF. The CDR3 nucleotides are TGTGCCAGCGCTACAAGGCCCCATCAGCCCCAGCATTTT. The rearrangement joins TRBV27 to TRBJ1-5; D call uncertain. Germline CDR1 MNHEY, CDR2 SMNVEV (reference sequence). There are 13 residues in the CDR3. Between the trimmed V and J ends, which lost 8 bases and 5 bases, there was a span of 13 bases.

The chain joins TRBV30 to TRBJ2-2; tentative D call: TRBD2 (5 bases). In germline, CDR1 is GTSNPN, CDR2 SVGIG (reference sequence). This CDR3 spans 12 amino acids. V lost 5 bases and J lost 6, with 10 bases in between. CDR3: CAWDEGAGELFF. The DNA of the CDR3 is TGTGCCTGGGATGAGGGTGCCGGGGAGCTGTTTTTT.

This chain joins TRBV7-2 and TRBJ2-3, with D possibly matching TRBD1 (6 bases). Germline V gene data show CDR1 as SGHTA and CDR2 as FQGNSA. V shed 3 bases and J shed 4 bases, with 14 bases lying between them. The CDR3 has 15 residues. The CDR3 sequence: CASSFSLGHPDTQYF. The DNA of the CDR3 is TGTGCCAGCAGCTTCTCCTTGGGACACCCAGATACGCAGTATTTT.